This TCR beta chain was obtained from a study of blood T cells in healthy people across ages. In this sample, this clonotype turned up many times. The authors ran a second PCR of about 6 to 11 cycles using a sample-barcoded 5' primer and a J-beta primer mix. A single record per CDR3 protein comes from TCRdb applying MiXCR to the 5' RACE reads. The profile shows about 1,600,000 distinct CDR3 sequences, approximately 42% of them singletons. CDR3 length equals 12 residues. The V gene lost 5 bases and the J gene lost 12 bases, with 16 bases spanning the gap. This chain connects TRBV12-3 or TRBV12-4 to TRBJ1-2; tentatively, D is TRBD1 (5 bases). Sequencing input: blood. The source is a woman aged 18-29 years in good health. The CDR3 DNA reads as TGTGCCAGCAGTGACGGGACCCCGAGGAACACCTTC. Encoded protein: CASSDGTPRNTF.